This T cell receptor beta chain was sequenced in a study of response to subunit inactivated influenza vaccine. Study results and caveats: A suggestion made by the authors is that each seasonal influenza vaccination recruits few new T cells.

Trimming stripped 6 bases from V and 6 bases from J, with 18 bases between. Germline values: CDR1 SQVTM, CDR2 ANQGSEA. This CDR3 is 13 amino acids long. Regarding this clonotype: No antigen is known for it.

TCRdb redid the calling of the RT-PCR reads with MiXCR, one entry per CDR3 protein. Here the sample spans roughly 520,000 distinct CDR3 sequences, about 25% being singletons. V and J are TRBV29-1 and TRBJ2-7; perhaps D is TRBD1 or TRBD2 (7 bases each). The sequencing used CD4+ T cells sorted from PBMCs, collected roughly 5 days after vaccination. The clonotype was recovered from a man aged 45 to 65 who received an inactivated influenza vaccine. The CDR3 region has the DNA TGCAGCGTCATGATGGGACAGCGGGGCGAGCAGTACTTC. Its translation is CSVMMGQRGEQYF.